This T cell receptor beta chain was sequenced in a study of blood T cell repertoires in COVID-19. Study overall: Sites in the United States, Italy and Spain provided acute and convalescent COVID-19 samples. Sources were T cells, B-cell-depleted T cells, or PBMCs; the material itself was cDNA or gDNA.

In the authors' methods: Reference gene primer amplification yielded estimated nucleated cell counts. Generated by immunoSEQ multiplex PCR, the TCRdb table keeps only in-frame clones and is missing some. D and trimming were read from the DNA, whereas the V and J calls and clone size are those reported in that table. The sample gives about 250,000 clones, 75% to 90% of which show up once; 0.94% is in the top ten. As regards this clone: This specimen includes other DNA sequences encoding the same CDR3.

The CDR3 is made up of 14 amino acids. Trimming left V 2 bases short and J 2 bases short, with 10 bases between. The V gene's germline CDR1 is MNHNS and CDR2 SASEGT. The chain recombines TRBV6-1 with TRBJ2-7, with TRBD2 as a possible D gene (6 bases). The receptor was derived from a woman in her thirties or forties who had recovered from COVID-19. Sequencing was carried out using peripheral blood. This CDR3 reads CASSELAGPYEQYF. CDR3 bases: TGTGCCAGCAGTGAATTGGCGGGGCCCTACGAGCAGTACTTC.